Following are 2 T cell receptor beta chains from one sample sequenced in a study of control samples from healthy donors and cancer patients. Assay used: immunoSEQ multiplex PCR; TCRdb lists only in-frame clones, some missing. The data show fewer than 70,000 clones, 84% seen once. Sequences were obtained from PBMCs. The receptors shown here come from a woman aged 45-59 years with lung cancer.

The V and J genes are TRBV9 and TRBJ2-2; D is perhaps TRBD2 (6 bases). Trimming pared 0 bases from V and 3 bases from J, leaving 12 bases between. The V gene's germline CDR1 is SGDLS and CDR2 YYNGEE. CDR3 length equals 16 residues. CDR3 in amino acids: CASSVAGGIDTGELFF. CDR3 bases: TGTGCCAGCAGCGTAGCTGGGGGGATTGACACCGGGGAGCTGTTTTTT.

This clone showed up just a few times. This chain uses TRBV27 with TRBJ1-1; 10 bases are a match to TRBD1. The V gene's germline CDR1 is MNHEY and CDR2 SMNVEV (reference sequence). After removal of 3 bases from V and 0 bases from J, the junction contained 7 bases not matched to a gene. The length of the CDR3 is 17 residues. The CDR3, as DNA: TGTGCCAGCAGTTTCCGGACAGGGGGAGTCGTGAACACTGAAGCTTTCTTT. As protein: CASSFRTGGVVNTEAFF.